These 3 T cell receptor beta chains share one sample of origin, sequenced in a study of OX40 agonist ivuxolimab in advanced cancers. Method: immunoSEQ multiplex PCR; TCRdb's copy keeps in-frame clones and lacks some. This table has about 70,000 clones, around 85% appearing once. The sequenced sample was CD4+ or CD8+ T cells sorted from blood, obtained in a trial of the OX40 agonist ivuxolimab. These receptors came from an adult with an advanced solid tumor such as melanoma, head and neck, liver or kidney cancer.

V and J are TRBV5-6 and TRBJ1-5; D might be TRBD1 (5 bases). Trimming left V 1 base short and J 0 bases short, with 8 bases between. Germline V gives CDR1 SGHDT, CDR2 YYEEEE. This CDR3 contains 15 residues. The CDR3 region has the DNA TGTGCCAGCAGCTTGCAGGGATTTAGCAATCAGCCCCAGCATTTT. Its protein product is CASSLQGFSNQPQHF.

Of note for this clone: The sample contains more than one DNA sequence encoding this CDR3. The chain combines TRBV7-9 with TRBJ2-7; D unresolved. This CDR3 contains 13 residues. Germline V lookup: CDR1 SEHNR, CDR2 FQNEAQ (reference sequence). V gave up 4 bases and J gave up 2 bases, with 9 bases separating them. The CDR3 reads CASSSGRAYEQYF. The CDR3, as DNA: TGTGCCAGCAGCTCCGGTAGGGCCTACGAGCAGTACTTC.

The V and J genes are TRBV4-2 and TRBJ2-2, with a weak D call TRBD2 (5 bases). Deletions cut 1 base from V and 7 bases from J, with 13 bases between. The germline CDR1 and CDR2 sequences are LGHNA and YNFKEQ. This CDR3 is 15 amino acids long. The DNA of the CDR3 is TGTGCCAGCAGCCAAGTTGAACTAGGTTTCGGGGAGCTGTTTTTT. Protein: CASSQVELGFGELFF.